This T cell receptor (beta chain) was recorded in a study of blood T cells in healthy people across ages. Notes on the study in general: Shifts in expanded clonotypes may have been confounded by donor CMV status, which was unknown.

Of note for this clonotype: Its matching antigen is unknown.

A second 7 to 11 cycle PCR used barcoded and J-beta primers. MiXCR was run by TCRdb on the 5' RACE reads, yielding one entry per CDR3 protein. The data show 1.5 million to 2 million distinct CDR3 sequences, 28% seen once. V lost 4 bases to trimming and J lost 2 bases, with 12 bases between them. This CDR3 spans 15 amino acids. Germline lookup yields CDR1 LNHNV and CDR2 YYDKDF (reference sequence). The receptor comes from a woman aged 25-40 years in good health. Sequenced material: blood. V and J are TRBV15 and TRBJ1-3, with D uncertain. The CDR3 DNA reads as TGTGCCACCAGCATGGAAACAGTTCCTGGAAACACCATATATTTT. It encodes CATSMETVPGNTIYF.